The clone carrying this T cell receptor beta chain appeared a single time. Antigen: not known. The V gene's germline CDR1 is MNHEY and CDR2 SVGAGI. The CDR3 totals 15 residues. The V and J ends lost 6 bases and 9 bases respectively, with 18 bases between them. The sample comes from a study of cytomegalovirus exposure and HLA in healthy donors. Regarding the study as a whole: The classifier, whose performance was assessed in both the original and validation cohorts, reportedly diagnosed cytomegalovirus status with high specificity and sensitivity.

The donors were part of the 120-subject validation cohort, which stood apart from the approximately 640-subject first cohort. Profiling relied on immunoSEQ multiplex PCR, and the TCRdb table lists in-frame clones only, not all of them. This sample yields about 140,000 clones, of which roughly 90% are seen a single time; 0.69% belongs to the top ten. The chain is built from TRBV6-5 and TRBJ1-6, with a weak D call TRBD1 (6 bases). The TCR comes from a man aged 18 to 30 in good health and CMV-seronegative. The source material was PBMCs. The DNA for the CDR3 is TGTGCCAGCAGGTCCCCCACAGGGAATAGTTCACCCCTCCACTTT. Translation gives CASRSPTGNSSPLHF.